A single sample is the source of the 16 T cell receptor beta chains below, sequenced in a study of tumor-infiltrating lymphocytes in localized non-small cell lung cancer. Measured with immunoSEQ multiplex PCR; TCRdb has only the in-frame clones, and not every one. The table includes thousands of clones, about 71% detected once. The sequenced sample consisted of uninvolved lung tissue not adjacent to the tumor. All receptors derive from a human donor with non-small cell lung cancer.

CDR3 nucleotides: TGTGCCAGCAGCTTAGCCGGGACAGCCTACGAGCAGTACTTC. Translation gives CASSLAGTAYEQYF. This sequence joins TRBV7-9 and TRBJ2-7, with 7 positions matching TRBD1. The CDR3 has 14 residues. Unmatched junction bases numbered 1, after V lost 0 bases and J lost 2 bases. Germline loops: CDR1 SEHNR, CDR2 FQNEAQ (reference sequence).

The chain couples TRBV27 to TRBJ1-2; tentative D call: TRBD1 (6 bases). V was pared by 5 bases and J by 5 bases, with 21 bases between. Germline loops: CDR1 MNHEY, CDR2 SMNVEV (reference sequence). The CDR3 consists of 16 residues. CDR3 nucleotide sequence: TGTGCCAGCAGTCAAACCTGGACAGAGGTACTTTATGGCTACACCTTC. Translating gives CASSQTWTEVLYGYTF.

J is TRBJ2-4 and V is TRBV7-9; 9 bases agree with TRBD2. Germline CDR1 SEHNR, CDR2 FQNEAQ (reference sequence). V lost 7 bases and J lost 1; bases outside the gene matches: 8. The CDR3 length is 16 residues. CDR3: CASTLAGSGAKNIQYF. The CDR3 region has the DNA TGTGCCAGCACCCTAGCGGGAAGTGGTGCCAAAAACATTCAGTACTTC.

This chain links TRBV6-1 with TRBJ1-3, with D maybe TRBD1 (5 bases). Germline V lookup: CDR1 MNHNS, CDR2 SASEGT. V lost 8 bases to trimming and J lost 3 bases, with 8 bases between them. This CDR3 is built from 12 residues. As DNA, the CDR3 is TGTGCCAGCCGGGACCTTGGAAACACCATATATTTT. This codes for CASRDLGNTIYF.

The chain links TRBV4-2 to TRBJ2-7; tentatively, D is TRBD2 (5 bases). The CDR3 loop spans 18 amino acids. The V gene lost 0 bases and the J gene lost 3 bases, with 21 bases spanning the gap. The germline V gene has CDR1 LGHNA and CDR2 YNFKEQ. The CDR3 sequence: CASSQDVSRASRNYEQYF. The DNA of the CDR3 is TGTGCCAGCAGCCAAGATGTTTCCCGGGCTAGCCGAAACTACGAGCAGTACTTC.

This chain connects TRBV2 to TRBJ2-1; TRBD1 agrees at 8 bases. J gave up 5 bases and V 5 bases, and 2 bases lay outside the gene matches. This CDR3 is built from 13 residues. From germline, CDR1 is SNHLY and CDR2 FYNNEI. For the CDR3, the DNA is TGTGCCAGCAGTTTGACAGGGGACAATGAGCAGTTCTTC. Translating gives CASSLTGDNEQFF.

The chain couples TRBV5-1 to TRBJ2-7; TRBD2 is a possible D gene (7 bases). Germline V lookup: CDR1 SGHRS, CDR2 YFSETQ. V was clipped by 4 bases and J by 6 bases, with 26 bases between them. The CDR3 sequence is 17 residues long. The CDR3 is CASSPSGTKGGRGEQYF. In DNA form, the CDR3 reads TGCGCCAGCAGCCCGTCCGGGACAAAGGGGGGGCGGGGCGAGCAGTACTTC.

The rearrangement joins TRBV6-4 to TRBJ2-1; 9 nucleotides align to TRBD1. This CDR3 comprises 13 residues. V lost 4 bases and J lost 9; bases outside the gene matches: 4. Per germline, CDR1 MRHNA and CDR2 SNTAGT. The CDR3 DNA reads TGTGCCAGCAGTGTTACAGGGGGCGGTGAGCAGTTCTTC. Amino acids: CASSVTGGGEQFF.

The CDR3 region is CASTRSGSNEQFF. CDR3 sequence (DNA): TGTGCCAGCACCAGGAGCGGGAGCAATGAGCAGTTCTTC. V and J are TRBV6-4 and TRBJ2-1; 8 bases fit TRBD2. The CDR3 extends over 13 amino acids. CDR1 and CDR2 (germline): MRHNA, SNTAGT. J was trimmed by 6 bases and V by 7 bases; bases with no gene match: 5.

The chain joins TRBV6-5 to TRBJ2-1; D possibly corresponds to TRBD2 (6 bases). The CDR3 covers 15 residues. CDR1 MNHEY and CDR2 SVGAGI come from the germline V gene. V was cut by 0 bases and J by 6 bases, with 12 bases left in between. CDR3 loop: CASSYSNRESNEQFF. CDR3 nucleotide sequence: TGTGCCAGCAGTTACTCGAATCGGGAGAGCAATGAGCAGTTCTTC.

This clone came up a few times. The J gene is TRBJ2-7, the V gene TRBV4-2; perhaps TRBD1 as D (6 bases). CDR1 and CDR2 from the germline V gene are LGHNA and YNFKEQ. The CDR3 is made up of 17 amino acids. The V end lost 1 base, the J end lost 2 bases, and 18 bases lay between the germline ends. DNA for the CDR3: TGTGCCAGCAGCCAAGTAAGTGTATCCAGGGGACCCTACGAGCAGTACTTC. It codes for CASSQVSVSRGPYEQYF.

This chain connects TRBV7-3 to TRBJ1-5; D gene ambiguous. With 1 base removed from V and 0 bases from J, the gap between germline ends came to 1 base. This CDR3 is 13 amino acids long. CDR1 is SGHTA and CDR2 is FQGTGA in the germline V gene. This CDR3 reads CASSLNSNQPQHF. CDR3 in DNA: TGTGCCAGCAGCTTAAATAGCAATCAGCCCCAGCATTTT.

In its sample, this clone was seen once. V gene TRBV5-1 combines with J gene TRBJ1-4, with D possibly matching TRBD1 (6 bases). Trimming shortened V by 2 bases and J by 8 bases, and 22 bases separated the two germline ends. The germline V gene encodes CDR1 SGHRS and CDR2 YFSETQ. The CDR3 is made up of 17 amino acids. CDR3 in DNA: TGCGCCAGCAGCTTAGTTTCCCAGGGGTTTTATAGGGAAAAACTGTTTTTT. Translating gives CASSLVSQGFYREKLFF.

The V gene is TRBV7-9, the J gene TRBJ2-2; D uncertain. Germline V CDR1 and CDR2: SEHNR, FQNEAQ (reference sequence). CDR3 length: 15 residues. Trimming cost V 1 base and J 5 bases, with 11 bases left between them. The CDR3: CASSLDGRQTGELFF. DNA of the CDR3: TGTGCCAGCAGCTTAGATGGCAGGCAGACCGGGGAGCTGTTTTTT.

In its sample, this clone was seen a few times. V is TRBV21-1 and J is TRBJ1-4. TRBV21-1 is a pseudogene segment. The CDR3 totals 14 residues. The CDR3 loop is CASSNWLEGEKLFF. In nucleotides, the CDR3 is TGTGCCAGCAGCAACTGGCTGGAGGGCGAAAAACTGTTTTTT.

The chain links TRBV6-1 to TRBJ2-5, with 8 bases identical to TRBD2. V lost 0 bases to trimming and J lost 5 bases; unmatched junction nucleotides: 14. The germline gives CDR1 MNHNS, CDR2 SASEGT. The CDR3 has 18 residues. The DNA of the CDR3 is TGTGCCAGCAGTGAAGCGCTCGGGAGGGCCGTCTTGAAGGAGACCCAGTACTTC. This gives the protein CASSEALGRAVLKETQYF.